The 8 T cell receptor beta chains below were found in one sample sequenced in a study of T cells in Graves' hyperthyroidism and ophthalmopathy. It was RNA transcripts that yielded the amplified TCR beta CDR3 regions. The HTBI set primed first-round TCR CDR3 RT-PCR. TCRdb reprocessed the multiplex PCR reads with MiXCR, giving one entry per CDR3 protein. The sample shows approximately 610,000 distinct CDR3 sequences, over 12% of them seen only once. The source material was blood. The receptor source for this set is a woman aged 40 to 49 with Graves' ophthalmopathy.

This clonotype came up many times. The chain combines TRBV6-2 or TRBV6-3 with TRBJ2-7, with TRBD2 identical over 8 bases. This CDR3 has 12 amino acids. Germline V gene sequence: CDR1 MNHEY, CDR2 SVGEGT. The V and J ends lost 11 bases and 4 bases, in that order; junction bases with no gene match: 7. As DNA, the CDR3 is TGTGCCTCCCAGCCGGGGGGGTACGAGCAGTACTTC. Encoded protein: CASQPGGYEQYF.

This clonotype was observed at least ten times. The chain uses TRBV5-1 and TRBJ2-7; perhaps TRBD2 as D (6 bases). The germline gives CDR1 SGHRS, CDR2 YFSETQ. CDR3 length: 14 amino acids. V dropped 1 base and J dropped 5 bases, with 13 bases sitting between them. For the CDR3, the DNA is TGCGCCAGCAGCTTGACGGGAGAATCCCACGAGCAGTACTTC. Protein product: CASSLTGESHEQYF.

This clonotype was seen many times. The rearrangement joins TRBV7-3 to TRBJ1-1; 7 positions agree with TRBD1. V gave up 1 base and J gave up 0 bases; unmatched junction bases: 17. The germline V gene has CDR1 SGHTA and CDR2 FQGTGA. The CDR3 has 20 residues. The DNA for the CDR3 is TGTGCCAGCAGCTTAAGGCCCCACGACAGGGTATCGTCTATGAACACTGAAGCTTTCTTT. It codes for CASSLRPHDRVSSMNTEAFF.

This clonotype was seen ten or more times. The V gene is TRBV28, the J gene TRBJ1-2; tentatively, D is TRBD1 (5 bases). Germline V gives CDR1 MDHEN, CDR2 SYDVKM. This CDR3 contains 16 residues. The V and J ends lost 5 bases and 2 bases respectively, with 18 bases between them. The CDR3 spells CASSPQLGTGNYGYTF. As DNA, the CDR3 is TGTGCCAGCAGTCCCCAACTCGGGACGGGAAACTATGGCTACACCTTC.

The V gene is TRBV12-5, the J gene TRBJ1-1, with TRBD1 as a possible D gene (6 bases). Germline V CDR1 and CDR2: LGHNT, FRNRAP. The CDR3 contains 13 residues. The V and J ends lost 5 bases and 3 bases respectively, with 10 bases between them. The CDR3, as DNA: TGTGCTAGTGGTCCCGGGACACACACTGAAGCTTTCTTT. Residues: CASGPGTHTEAFF.

The V gene is TRBV19, the J gene TRBJ1-2; 9 nucleotides line up with TRBD1. Germline-derived CDR1 and CDR2 are LNHDA and SQIVND (reference sequence). V shed 4 bases, J shed 7 bases, and the junction held 13 bases outside the gene matches. The CDR3 sequence is 16 residues long. The CDR3 region has the DNA TGTGCCAGTAGTAGAGGGACAGGGCGACGGGATTCTGGCTACACCTTC. It is translated as CASSRGTGRRDSGYTF.

This clonotype was picked up a small number of times. The chain links TRBV19 to TRBJ2-7, with 11 positions matching TRBD2. The CDR3 totals 15 residues. With V trimmed by 6 bases and J by 0 bases, 4 bases remained unmatched. CDR1 is LNHDA, CDR2 SQIVND, per germline (reference sequence). The CDR3 sequence is CASSETSGSSYEQYF. The CDR3 DNA reads as TGTGCCAGTAGCGAAACTAGCGGGAGCTCCTACGAGCAGTACTTC.

This clonotype was seen ten or more times. The chain joins TRBV29-1 to TRBJ1-1; 11 bases map to TRBD1. This CDR3 spans 13 amino acids. CDR1 and CDR2 from the germline V gene are SQVTM and ANQGSEA. The junction had 5 bases not matched to a gene; V was cut back by 0 bases and J by 11 bases. The CDR3 region has the DNA TGCAGCGTTGAAGAAGGACAGGGGGCGCGGGCTTTCTTT. This translates into CSVEEGQGARAFF.